The text below deals with one T cell receptor (beta chain). Its matching antigen is unknown. With 5 bases removed from V and 0 bases from J, the gap between germline ends came to 11 bases. Germline V gene data show CDR1 as SGHAT and CDR2 as FQNNGV. The CDR3 contains 15 residues. The data stem from a study of a mutant IDH1 vaccine in newly diagnosed glioma. Overall study: Vaccines began 4-6 weeks after radiotherapy alone, or with temozolomide cycles. Therapy received beforehand was radiotherapy, temozolomide, or both, with most patients given both. The study's findings and limits: Pseudoprogression appeared independent of alterations in top peripheral clonotypes.

Time point specified: week 35, safety follow-up. Each dose of the vaccine consisted of 300 ug of mutant IDH1 20-mer peptide, with topical imiquimod. Eight vaccinations went to patients in weeks 1, 3, 5, 7, 11, 15, 19, 23. The assay was immunoSEQ multiplex PCR, and TCRdb's table has in-frame clones only and misses some. The data show around 44,000 clones, with approximately 79% seen just once and 6% to 8% held by the top ten. This chain links TRBV11-2 with TRBJ2-1; D unresolved. The TCR sequence derives from a man aged 40-55 years with glioma. The sequencing here drew on PBMCs, taken from a glioma patient whose treatment included an IDH1 peptide vaccine. The CDR3 DNA reads TGTGCCAGCAGCGAGACCAGGAGCTCCTACAATGAGCAGTTCTTC. Translation: CASSETRSSYNEQFF.